The source of this TCR beta chain is a study of cytomegalovirus exposure and HLA in healthy donors. On the study more broadly: Earlier results showed 90 million to 120 million unique TCR beta sequences derived from roughly 180 million T cells.

The study's findings and limits: The study carried out a later analysis of TCR beta sequences. It associated around 17,000 of them with specific HLA alleles at a false discovery rate of 0.05.

For this clone: As yet, its antigen is unknown.

The germline gives CDR1 SGHRS, CDR2 YFSETQ. J lost 0 bases, V lost 4 bases, and 7 bases had no gene match. This CDR3 is 16 amino acids long. Use of 60 Vbeta and 13 Jbeta primers characterized the PCR. Sequenced by immunoSEQ multiplex PCR; TCRdb stores in-frame clones only, minus some. The sample has approximately 120,000 clones, and its top ten clones hold 1%. Sequenced sample: PBMCs. The origin of this receptor is a man aged 18 to 35 in good health and CMV-seronegative. The chain has TRBV5-1 and TRBJ1-3; 7 bases match TRBD1. CDR3: CASSPGRGTSGNTIYF. Written as DNA, the CDR3 is TGCGCCAGCAGCCCGGGCAGGGGGACCTCTGGAAACACCATATATTTT.